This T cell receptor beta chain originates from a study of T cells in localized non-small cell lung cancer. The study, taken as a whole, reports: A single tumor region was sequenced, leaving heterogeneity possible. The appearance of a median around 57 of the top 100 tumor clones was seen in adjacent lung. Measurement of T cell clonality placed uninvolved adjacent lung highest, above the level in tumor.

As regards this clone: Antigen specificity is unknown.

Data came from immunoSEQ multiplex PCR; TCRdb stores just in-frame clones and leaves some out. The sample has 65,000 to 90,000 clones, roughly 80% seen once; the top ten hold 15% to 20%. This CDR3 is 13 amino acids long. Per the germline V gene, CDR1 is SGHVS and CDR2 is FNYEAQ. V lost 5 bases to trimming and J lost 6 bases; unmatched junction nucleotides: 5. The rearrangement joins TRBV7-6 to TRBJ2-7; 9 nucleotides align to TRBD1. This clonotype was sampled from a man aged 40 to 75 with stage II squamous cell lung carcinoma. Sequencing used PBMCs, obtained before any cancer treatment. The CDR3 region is CASSQDRGFEQYF. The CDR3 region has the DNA TGTGCCAGCAGCCAAGACAGGGGGTTCGAGCAGTACTTC.